This section outlines one T cell receptor (beta chain) sequence together with its context. Its antigen is undetermined. In TCRdb, the RACE reads were re-called with MiXCR into one record per CDR3 protein. The sample has 52,000 or so distinct CDR3 sequences; more than 8% are singletons. Described time point: pre-sensitization, week 0. Treatment here: therapeutic diphenylcyclopropenone sensitization with weekly scalp DPC. The donor pool consisted of alopecia patients aged 18 to 70 years, considered suitable for DPC. This entry comes from a study of human T cells and chemical hapten exposure. Study outcomes and limitations: Clustering by CDR3 similarity yielded significantly more large clusters from expanded TCRs than controls.

Germline V gene sequence: CDR1 MNHNY, CDR2 SVGAGI (reference sequence). The J segment lost 8 bases and the V segment lost 5 bases, leaving 9 bases of the junction unmatched. This CDR3 contains 16 residues. V is TRBV6-6 and J is TRBJ2-1; 13 bases match TRBD2. The sample consisted of whole blood, taken in connection with sensitization to the hapten diphenylcyclopropenone (DPC). The TCR was taken from a man aged 40-49 years with alopecia areata. Some clones in this sample may be carry-over from other donors' samples. The CDR3 here is CASSPVGTSGTDEQFF. In DNA form, the CDR3 reads TGTGCCAGCAGTCCAGTCGGGACTAGCGGGACAGATGAGCAGTTCTTC.